This T cell receptor (beta chain) was sequenced for a study of T cell changes during pregnancy in multiple sclerosis. Germline lookup yields CDR1 SGHNT and CDR2 YYREEE (reference sequence). V was trimmed by 0 bases and J by 5 bases, leaving 12 bases between them. This CDR3 spans 14 amino acids. The data were produced by immunoSEQ multiplex PCR, yet TCRdb's version contains in-frame clones alone and is incomplete. In the table there are tens of thousands of clones, roughly nine tenths of which are singletons. This chain links TRBV5-4 with TRBJ2-7; D might be TRBD2 (6 bases). The specimen was CD4+ T cells from peripheral blood mononuclear cells, collected in the third trimester of pregnancy. The clonotype originates from a female donor in good health, enrolled as a control in a pregnancy study. The CDR3 sequence is CASSLALARDEQYF. CDR3 DNA: TGTGCCAGCAGCTTGGCGCTAGCGAGGGACGAGCAGTACTTC.